Described below is a single T cell receptor (beta chain) sequence and its context. Sequencing of TCR beta was undertaken in CD8+ and CD4+ T cells derived from blood. This specimen belongs to a study of CD8 T cells in Susac syndrome. V dropped 4 bases and J dropped 0 bases, with 6 bases sitting between them. Germline CDR1 ENHRY, CDR2 SYGVKD. This CDR3 has 13 amino acids. Reverse transcription used roughly 0.45 to 1 ug RNA and random hexamers. The authors amplified TCR beta CDR3 across 54 Vbeta and 13 Jbeta using immunoSEQ multiplex PCR. One entry per CDR3 protein results from TCRdb running MiXCR on the immunoSEQ multiplex PCR reads. Here the sample spans around 150,000 distinct CDR3 sequences, 93% being singletons.

J is TRBJ1-2 and V is TRBV10-3; D unclear. Sequenced material: CD4+ T cells from PBMCs. The TCR comes from a human donor in good health. The CDR3 sequence: CAISADPNYGYTF. CDR3 coding DNA: TGTGCCATCAGTGCGGACCCTAACTATGGCTACACCTTC.